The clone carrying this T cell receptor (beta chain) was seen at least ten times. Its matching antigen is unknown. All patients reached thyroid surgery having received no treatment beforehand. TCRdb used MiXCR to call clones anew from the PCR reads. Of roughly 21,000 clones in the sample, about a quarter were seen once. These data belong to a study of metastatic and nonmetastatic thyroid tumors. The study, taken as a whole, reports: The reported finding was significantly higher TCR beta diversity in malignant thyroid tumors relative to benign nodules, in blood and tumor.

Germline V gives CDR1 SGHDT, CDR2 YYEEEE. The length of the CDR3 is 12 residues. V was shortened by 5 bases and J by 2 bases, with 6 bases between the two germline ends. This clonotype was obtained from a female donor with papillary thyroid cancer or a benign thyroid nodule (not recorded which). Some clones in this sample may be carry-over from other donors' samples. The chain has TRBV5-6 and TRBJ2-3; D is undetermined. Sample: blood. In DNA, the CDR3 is TGTGCCAGCAGTCCCGACACAGATACGCAGTATTTT. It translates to CASSPDTDTQYF.